This is a list of T cell receptor beta chains from one sample in a study of blood T cells in healthy people across ages. TCRdb reprocessed the 5' RACE reads via MiXCR and lists one record per CDR3 protein. The sample carries about 730,000 distinct CDR3 sequences, about 42% recorded once. The sequenced material came from blood. These receptors all come from a woman aged 55-69 years in good health. Each CDR3 is given with its conserved first and last residue. The order of the fields is CDR3 length, clone size, D gene, V gene, J gene, CDR3 protein, CDR3 DNA. The D gene is left open where the match is weak. Some rows have no size entry. The others give once, few or many, or a class for an expanded clone.

>15|few|.|TRBV4-1|TRBJ2-1
CASSQVVSWLIEQFF
TGCGCCAGCAGCCAAGTTGTCAGCTGGTTGATTGAGCAGTTCTTC
>18|.|.|TRBV11-1|TRBJ2-2
CASSFTQLGYFYTGELFF
TGTGCCAGCAGCTTTACCCAACTAGGATATTTTTATACCGGGGAGCTGTTTTTT
>14|.|TRBD2|TRBV20-1|TRBJ2-1
CSVSTSESRDEQFF
TGCAGTGTATCAACTAGCGAGTCTCGGGATGAGCAGTTCTTC
>15|.|.|TRBV10-3|TRBJ1-4
CATSLEGTTNEKLFF
TGTGCCACATCTCTGGAAGGTACAACTAATGAAAAACTGTTTTTT
>15|.|TRBD1|TRBV28|TRBJ2-7
CASSLWSRGLPKQYF
TGTGCCAGCAGTTTATGGTCCAGGGGGCTTCCGAAACAGTACTTC
>15|.|TRBD2|TRBV4-2|TRBJ2-7
CASSQDGGASYEQYF
TGTGCCAGCAGCCAAGACGGGGGGGCTTCCTACGAGCAGTACTTC
>15|.|.|TRBV27|TRBJ2-1
CASGSDRSLYNEQFF
TGTGCCAGCGGCTCCGACAGGTCCCTTTACAATGAGCAGTTCTTC
>14|few|TRBD1|TRBV2|TRBJ1-2
CATRGQGENYGYTF
TGTGCCACGAGGGGACAGGGGGAGAACTATGGCTACACCTTC
>17|.|TRBD2|TRBV12-3/TRBV12-4|TRBJ2-3
CASSLGTSGVTTDTQYF
TGTGCCAGCAGTTTAGGGACTAGCGGAGTGACCACAGATACGCAGTATTTT
>15|.|TRBD2|TRBV7-2|TRBJ2-2
CASSLQRDLGGELFF
TGTGCCAGCAGCTTACAGCGGGATTTGGGCGGGGAGCTGTTTTTT
>13|.|.|TRBV6-5|TRBJ1-1
CASSYGGATEAFF
TGTGCCAGCAGTTACGGGGGCGCCACTGAAGCTTTCTTT
>15|.|.|TRBV6-1|TRBJ1-1
CASSEVGGWNTEAFF
TGTGCCAGCAGTGAAGTTGGGGGGTGGAACACTGAAGCTTTCTTT
>14|few|.|TRBV6-6|TRBJ1-6
CASSPDDSTAPLHF
TGTGCCAGCAGCCCAGACGACAGTACTGCACCCCTCCACTTT
>16|.|TRBD1|TRBV7-2|TRBJ2-3
CASSPTGGAPTDTQYF
TGTGCCAGCAGCCCGACAGGGGGGGCCCCCACAGATACGCAGTATTTT
>16|.|TRBD2|TRBV7-8|TRBJ2-2
CASSFRGEVNTGELFF
TGTGCCAGCAGCTTTCGGGGGGAGGTGAACACCGGGGAGCTGTTTTTT
>12|.|.|TRBV25-1|TRBJ2-5
CASSLNWETQYF
TGTGCCAGCAGCCTTAACTGGGAGACCCAGTACTTC